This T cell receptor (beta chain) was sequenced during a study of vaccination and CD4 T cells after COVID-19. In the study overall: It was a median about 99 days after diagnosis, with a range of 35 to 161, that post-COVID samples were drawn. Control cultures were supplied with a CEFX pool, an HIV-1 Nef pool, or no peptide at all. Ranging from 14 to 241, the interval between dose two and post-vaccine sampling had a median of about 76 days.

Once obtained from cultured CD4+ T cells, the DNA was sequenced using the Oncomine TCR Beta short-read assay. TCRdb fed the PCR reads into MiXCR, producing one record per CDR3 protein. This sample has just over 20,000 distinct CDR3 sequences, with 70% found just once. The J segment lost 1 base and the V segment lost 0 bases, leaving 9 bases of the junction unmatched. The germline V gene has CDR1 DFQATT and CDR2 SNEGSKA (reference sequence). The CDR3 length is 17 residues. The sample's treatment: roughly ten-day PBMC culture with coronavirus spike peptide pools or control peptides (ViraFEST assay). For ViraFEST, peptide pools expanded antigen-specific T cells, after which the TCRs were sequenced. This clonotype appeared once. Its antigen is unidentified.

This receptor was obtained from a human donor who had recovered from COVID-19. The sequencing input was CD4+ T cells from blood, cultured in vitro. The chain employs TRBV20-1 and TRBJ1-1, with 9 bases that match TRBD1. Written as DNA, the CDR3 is TGCAGTGCTAGAGACCCTGTGTGGACAGGGGAGAACACTGAAGCTTTCTTT. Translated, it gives CSARDPVWTGENTEAFF.